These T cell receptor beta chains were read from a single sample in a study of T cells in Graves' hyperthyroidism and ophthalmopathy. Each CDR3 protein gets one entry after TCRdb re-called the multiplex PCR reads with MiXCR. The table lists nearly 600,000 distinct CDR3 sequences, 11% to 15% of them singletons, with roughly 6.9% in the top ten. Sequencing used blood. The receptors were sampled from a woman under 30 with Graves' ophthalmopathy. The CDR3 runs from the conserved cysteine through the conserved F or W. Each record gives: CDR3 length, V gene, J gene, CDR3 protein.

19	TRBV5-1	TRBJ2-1	CASSIVAGAGGGSYNEQFF
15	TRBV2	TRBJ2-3	CASRAGTVSADTQYF
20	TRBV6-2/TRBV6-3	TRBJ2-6	CASSSGLASYGRSGANVLTF
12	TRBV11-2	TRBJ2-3	CASSLMASTQYF
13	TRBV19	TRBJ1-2	CASTSGTLYGYTF
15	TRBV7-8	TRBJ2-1	CASSYSGRAYNEQFF
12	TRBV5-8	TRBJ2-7	CASSLVLGEQYF
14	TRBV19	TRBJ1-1	CASNTLGWDTEAFF
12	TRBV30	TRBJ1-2	CAWSQGTYGYTF
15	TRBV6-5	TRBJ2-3	CASSYRGRGTDTQYF
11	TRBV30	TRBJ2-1	CAWSHYNEQFF
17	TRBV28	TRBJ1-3	CASRTSGGGHSGNTIYF
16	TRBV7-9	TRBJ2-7	CASSPDPGTAIDEQYF
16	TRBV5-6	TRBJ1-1	CASSSGQTITNTEAFF
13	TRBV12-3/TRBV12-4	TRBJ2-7	CASSLGQIDEQYF
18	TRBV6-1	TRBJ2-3	CASSYFFDVPGGVDTQYF
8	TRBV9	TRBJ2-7	CASSPLYF
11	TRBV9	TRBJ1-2	CASSARGGYTF
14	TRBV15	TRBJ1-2	CATSRDGDGSLDTF
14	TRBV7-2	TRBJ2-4	CASSLAGGPTIQYF
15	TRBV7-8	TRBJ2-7	CASSFRSAGVYEQYF
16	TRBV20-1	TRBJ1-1	CSARDREGDWNTEAFF
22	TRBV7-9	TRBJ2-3	CASSLAPDPRSPGGLRTDTQYF
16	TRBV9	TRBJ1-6	CASSVVGDREQSPLHF
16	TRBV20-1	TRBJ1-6	CSARVMDRGGNSPLHF
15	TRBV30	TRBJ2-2	CAWRREFVSGGELFF
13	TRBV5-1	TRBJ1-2	CASSPLSGYGYTF
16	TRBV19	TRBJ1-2	CASSTRTGVLGYGYTF
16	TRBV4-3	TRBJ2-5	CASSQEGGAGSETQYF
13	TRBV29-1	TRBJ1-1	CSVAYRMNTEAFF
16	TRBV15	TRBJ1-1	CATSRPLRGWNTEAFF
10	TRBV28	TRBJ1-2	CASNGYGYTF
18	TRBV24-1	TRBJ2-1	CATSDFPYGGSGGDEQFF
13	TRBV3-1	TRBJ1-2	CASSAGGAKGYTF
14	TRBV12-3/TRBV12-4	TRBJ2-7	CASSPRGLYYEQYF
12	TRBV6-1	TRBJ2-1	CASSPRPPQQFF